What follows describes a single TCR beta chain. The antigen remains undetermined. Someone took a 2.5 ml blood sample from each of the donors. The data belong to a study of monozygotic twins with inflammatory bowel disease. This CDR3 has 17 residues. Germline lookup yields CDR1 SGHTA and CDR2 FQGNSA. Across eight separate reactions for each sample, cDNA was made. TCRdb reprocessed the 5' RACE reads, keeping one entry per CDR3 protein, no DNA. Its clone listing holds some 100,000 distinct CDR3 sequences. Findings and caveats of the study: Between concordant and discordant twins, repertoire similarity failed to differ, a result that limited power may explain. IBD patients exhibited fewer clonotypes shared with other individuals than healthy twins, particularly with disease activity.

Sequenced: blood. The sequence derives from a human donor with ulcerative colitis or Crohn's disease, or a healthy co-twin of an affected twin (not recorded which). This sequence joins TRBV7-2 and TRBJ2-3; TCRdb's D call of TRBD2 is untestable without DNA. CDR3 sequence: CASSLMTSGTSTDTQYF. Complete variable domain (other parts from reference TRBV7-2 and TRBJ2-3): GAGVSQSPSNKVTEKGKDVELRCDPISGHTALYWYRQSLGQGLEFLIYFQGNSAPDKSGLPSDRFSAERTGGSVSTLTIQRTQQEDSAVYLCASSLMTSGTSTDTQYFGPGTRLTVL.